There are a few counts of the clone carrying this T cell receptor beta chain. What it recognizes is unknown. Germline loops: CDR1 MNHNS, CDR2 SASEGT. J lost 6 bases, V lost 6 bases, and 3 bases had no gene match. This CDR3 has 13 residues. Treatment here: approximately nine-day PBMC culture with coronavirus spike peptide pools or control peptides (ViraFEST assay). Sequenced with the Oncomine TCR Beta short-read assay was DNA taken from cultured CD4+ T cells. Genomic DNA was isolated from CD4+ T cells that had been cultured. TCRdb passed the PCR reads through MiXCR, listing each CDR3 protein once. The table has some 25,000 distinct CDR3 sequences, about 67% seen once. The data were obtained in a study of vaccination and CD4 T cells after COVID-19. Findings of the study overall: The study found median SARS-CoV-2-reactive clonotypes rising from roughly 19 to 38, not significantly. This study had few convalescent patients and no early post-infection samples.

The source is a human donor who received a COVID-19 vaccine. V is TRBV6-1 and J is TRBJ1-5; TRBD1 agrees at 9 bases. Sequencing used CD4+ T cells from blood, cultured in vitro, obtained after SARS-CoV-2 vaccination. CDR3 DNA: TGTGCCAGCAGGGGGACAGGGCCTCAGCCCCAGCATTTT. Residues: CASRGTGPQPQHF.